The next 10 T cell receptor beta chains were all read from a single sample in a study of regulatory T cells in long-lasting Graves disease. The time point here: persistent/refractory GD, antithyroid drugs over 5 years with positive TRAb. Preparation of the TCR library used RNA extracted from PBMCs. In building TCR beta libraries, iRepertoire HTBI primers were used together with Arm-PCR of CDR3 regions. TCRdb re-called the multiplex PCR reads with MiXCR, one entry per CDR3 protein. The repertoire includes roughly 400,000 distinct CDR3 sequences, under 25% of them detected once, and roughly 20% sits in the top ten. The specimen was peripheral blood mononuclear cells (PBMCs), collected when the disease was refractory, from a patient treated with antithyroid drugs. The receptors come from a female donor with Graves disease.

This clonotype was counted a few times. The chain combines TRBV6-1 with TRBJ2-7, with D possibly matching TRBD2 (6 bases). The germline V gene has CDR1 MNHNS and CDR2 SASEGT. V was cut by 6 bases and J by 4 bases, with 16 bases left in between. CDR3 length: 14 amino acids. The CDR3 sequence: CASSPGREPYEQYF. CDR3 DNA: TGTGCCAGCAGCCCCGGGAGAGAACCATACGAGCAGTACTTC.

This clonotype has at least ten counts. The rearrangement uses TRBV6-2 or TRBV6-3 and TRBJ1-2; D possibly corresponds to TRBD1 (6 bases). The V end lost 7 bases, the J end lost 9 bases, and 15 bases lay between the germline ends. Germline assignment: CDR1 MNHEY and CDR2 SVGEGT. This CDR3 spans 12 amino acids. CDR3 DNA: TGTGCCAGCATACAGGGATCTCTTAGCTACACCTTC. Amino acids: CASIQGSLSYTF.

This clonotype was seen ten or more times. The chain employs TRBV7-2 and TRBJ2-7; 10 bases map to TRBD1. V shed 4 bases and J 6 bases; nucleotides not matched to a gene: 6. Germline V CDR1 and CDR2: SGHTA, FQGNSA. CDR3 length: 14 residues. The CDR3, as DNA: TGTGCCAGCAGCTGGACAGGGGGTGAGGGCGAGCAGTACTTC. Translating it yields CASSWTGGEGEQYF.

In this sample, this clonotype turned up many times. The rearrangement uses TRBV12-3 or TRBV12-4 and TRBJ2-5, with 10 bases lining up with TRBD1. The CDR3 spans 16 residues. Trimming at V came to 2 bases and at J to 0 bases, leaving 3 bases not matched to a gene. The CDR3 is CASSLRTGGYQETQYF. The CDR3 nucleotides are TGTGCCAGCAGTTTAAGGACAGGGGGGTACCAAGAGACCCAGTACTTC.

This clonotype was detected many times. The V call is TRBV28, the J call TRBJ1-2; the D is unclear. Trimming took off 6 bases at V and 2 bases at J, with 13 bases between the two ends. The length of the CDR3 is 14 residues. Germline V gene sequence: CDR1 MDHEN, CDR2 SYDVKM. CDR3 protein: CASSPGAENYGYTF. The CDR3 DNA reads TGTGCCAGCAGCCCGGGTGCAGAGAACTATGGCTACACCTTC.

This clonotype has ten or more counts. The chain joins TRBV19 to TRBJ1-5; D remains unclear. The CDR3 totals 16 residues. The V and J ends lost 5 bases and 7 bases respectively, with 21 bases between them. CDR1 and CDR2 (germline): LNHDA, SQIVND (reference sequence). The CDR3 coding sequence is TGTGCCAGTAGTTTCTCCGGGCCGCGCATGGGGCAGCCCCAGCATTTT. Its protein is CASSFSGPRMGQPQHF. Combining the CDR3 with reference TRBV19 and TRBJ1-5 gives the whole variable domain DGGITQSPKYLFRKEGQNVTLSCEQNLNHDAMYWYRQDPGQGLRLIYYSQIVNDFQKGDIAEGYSVSREKKESFPLTVTSAQKNPTAFYLCASSFSGPRMGQPQHFGDGTRLSIL.

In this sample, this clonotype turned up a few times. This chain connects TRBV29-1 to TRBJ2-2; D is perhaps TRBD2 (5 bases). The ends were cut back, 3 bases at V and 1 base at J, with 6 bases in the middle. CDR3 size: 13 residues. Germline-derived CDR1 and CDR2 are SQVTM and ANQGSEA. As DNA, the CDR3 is TGCAGCGTTGAGGACTGGAACACCGGGGAGCTGTTTTTT. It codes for CSVEDWNTGELFF.

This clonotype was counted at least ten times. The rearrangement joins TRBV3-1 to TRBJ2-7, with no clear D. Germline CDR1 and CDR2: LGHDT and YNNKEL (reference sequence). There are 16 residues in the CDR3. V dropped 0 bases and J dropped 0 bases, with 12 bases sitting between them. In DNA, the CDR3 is TGTGCCAGCAGCCAAGATACCCATATCAGCTCCTACGAGCAGTACTTC. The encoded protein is CASSQDTHISSYEQYF.

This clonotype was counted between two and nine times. The CDR3 DNA follows: TGCAGTGCTAGTAGGGGTTATAGCAATCAGCCCCAGCATTTT. It is translated as CSASRGYSNQPQHF. The chain uses TRBV20-1 and TRBJ1-5; possible D gene TRBD1, 5 bases. The CDR3 totals 14 residues. With 3 bases removed from V and 0 bases from J, the gap between germline ends came to 9 bases. CDR1 is DFQATT, CDR2 SNEGSKA, per germline (reference sequence).

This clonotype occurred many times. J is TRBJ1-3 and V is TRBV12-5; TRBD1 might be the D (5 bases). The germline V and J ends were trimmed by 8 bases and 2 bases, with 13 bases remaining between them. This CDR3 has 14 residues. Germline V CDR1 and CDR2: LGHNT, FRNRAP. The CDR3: CASNQVGAGNTIYF. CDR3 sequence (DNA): TGTGCTAGTAACCAGGTGGGGGCTGGAAACACCATATATTTT.